The present TCR beta chain was sequenced within a study of T cells after yellow fever vaccination. As for the study in general: The SMART-Seq v4 Ultra Low Input method served to prepare the low-cell-number fractions. Study-wide results and caveats: Primary-vaccination clones mostly resurfaced post-booster (approximately 96% CD4, just under 90% CD8). One caveat is that FACS-sorted repertoires could contain abundant clonotypes contaminating from the bulk population. There was a small share of clonotypes that showed up in both the CD4 and CD8 compartments.

This clonotype was counted a few times. Its target is unknown. TCRdb used MiXCR to reprocess the 5' RACE reads, holding one entry per CDR3 protein. The profile shows roughly 320,000 distinct CDR3 sequences, 9.5% to 12% of them singletons. CDR1 SQVTM and CDR2 ANQGSEA come from the germline V gene. The CDR3 is 13 amino acids. V was trimmed by 4 bases and J by 3 bases, leaving 12 bases between them. The sequence was collected from a man between 18 and 35 years old who received the YFV17D yellow fever vaccine. The rearrangement links TRBV29-1 to TRBJ2-5; D not certain. The specimen comprised CD4+ T cells sorted from PBMCs, sampled 45 days after the yellow fever booster vaccination. CDR3 sequence (DNA): TGCAGCGTTGCCGGCAGGCCGAAAGAGACCCAGTACTTC. It specifies CSVAGRPKETQYF.